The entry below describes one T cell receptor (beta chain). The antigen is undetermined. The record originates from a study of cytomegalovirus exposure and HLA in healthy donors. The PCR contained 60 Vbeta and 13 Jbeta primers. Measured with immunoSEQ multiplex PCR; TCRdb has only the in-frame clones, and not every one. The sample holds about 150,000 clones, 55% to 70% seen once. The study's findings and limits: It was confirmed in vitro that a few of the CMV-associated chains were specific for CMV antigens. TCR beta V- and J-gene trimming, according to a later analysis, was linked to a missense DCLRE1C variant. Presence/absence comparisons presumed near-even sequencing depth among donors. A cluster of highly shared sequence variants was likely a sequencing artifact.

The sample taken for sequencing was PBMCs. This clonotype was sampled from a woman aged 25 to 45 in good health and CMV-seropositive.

DNA of the CDR3: TGTGCCTGGAGTGGGGGGGGGACTCCTGACGAGCAGTACTTC. Protein sequence: CAWSGGGTPDEQYF. The gene calls are TRBV30 and TRBJ2-7, with 7 bases matching TRBD2. Germline trimming cut 1 base from V and 5 bases from J; bases unmatched to any gene: 8. Germline CDR1 is GTSNPN and CDR2 is SVGIG (reference sequence). The CDR3 loop spans 14 amino acids.